Listed below are T cell receptor beta chains from one sample, sequenced in a study of blood T cell repertoires in COVID-19. This table comes from immunoSEQ multiplex PCR, and its TCRdb copy is limited to in-frame clones, with some not included. Among roughly 380,000 clones listed, about 89% were seen once. Source material: peripheral blood. The source is a woman in her thirties or forties with COVID-19, enrolled during active disease. CDR3s include the opening cysteine and the closing phenylalanine or tryptophan. Fields, in order: D gene, clone size, V gene, J gene, CDR3 DNA, CDR3 protein. D genes are given only for firm matches. Only part of the rows carry a size: once, few, many, or a class if the clone is expanded.

>NA|NA|TRBV28|TRBJ2-3
TGTGCCAGCAGCCCTTTCCCAGGCAGCACAGATACGCAGTATTTT
CASSPFPGSTDTQYF
>TRBD1|NA|TRBV19|TRBJ1-5
TGTGCCAGTAGTTCATCGACAGGGTCCCAGCCCCAGCATTTT
CASSSSTGSQPQHF
>NA|NA|TRBV5-6|TRBJ1-2
TGTGCCAGCAGCCCCCGTGGCAGGGCTGGTGGCTACACCTTC
CASSPRGRAGGYTF
>TRBD1|NA|TRBV24-1|TRBJ1-2
TGTGCCACCAGTGATTACCAGACAGGGTCGGGCTACACCTTC
CATSDYQTGSGYTF
>NA|NA|TRBV9|TRBJ1-2
TGTGCCAGCAGCGTTACAGGATCAGGGGGCTACACCTTC
CASSVTGSGGYTF
>TRBD1|NA|TRBV4-1|TRBJ2-4
TGCGCCAGCAGCCAAGAAACTACAGGGGGCACCATTCAGTACTTC
CASSQETTGGTIQYF
>TRBD2|NA|TRBV6-5|TRBJ2-7
TGTGCCAGCAGTTACTTGGGGGGGGAGAACGAGCAGTACTTC
CASSYLGGENEQYF
>NA|NA|TRBV5-1|TRBJ2-1
TGCGCCAGCAGCCCTCTAACAGGGACGATCAATGAGCAGTTCTTC
CASSPLTGTINEQFF
>NA|once|TRBV5-1|TRBJ2-3
TGCGCCAGCAGCCTCGGGACTACAGATACGCAGTATTTT
CASSLGTTDTQYF
>TRBD1|NA|TRBV5-1|TRBJ2-3
TGCGCCAGCAGCCGACAGGGGTGGGGCACAGATACGCAGTATTTT
CASSRQGWGTDTQYF
>TRBD2|NA|TRBV7-2|TRBJ2-3
TGTGCCAGCAGCCTCGCGGGACTAGCGGGAGGGGGTACGCAGTATTTT
CASSLAGLAGGGTQYF
>NA|NA|TRBV15|TRBJ1-4
TGTGCCACCAGCAGAGATAAGCACCTTGCAACTAATGAAAAACTGTTTTTT
CATSRDKHLATNEKLFF
>TRBD1|NA|TRBV28|TRBJ1-2
TGTGCCAGCAGTTCTCCTTGGGACAGTAACTATGGCTACACCTTC
CASSSPWDSNYGYTF
>NA|NA|TRBV10-3|TRBJ1-1
TGTGCCATCACCGCCGGATGGGCTAACACTGAAGCTTTCTTT
CAITAGWANTEAFF
>NA|NA|TRBV7-9|TRBJ1-2
TGTGCCAGCAGCCCACCGGTCCCTCTAAGCTACACCTTC
CASSPPVPLSYTF
>NA|NA|TRBV28|TRBJ1-1
TGTGCCAGCAGTTTACCGGGACATTACAACACTGAAGCTTTCTTT
CASSLPGHYNTEAFF
>TRBD1|NA|TRBV7-3|TRBJ2-2
TGTGCCAGCACCTCCGGGACAGGGACTGCGAACACCGGGGAGCTGTTTTTT
CASTSGTGTANTGELFF
>NA|NA|TRBV20-1|TRBJ1-5
TGCAGTGCTAGTCCCCGACAGGGCAATCAGCCCCAGCATTTT
CSASPRQGNQPQHF
>NA|NA|TRBV6-5|TRBJ1-1
TGTGCCAGCAGGATGGGCTATCCTGAAGCTTTCTTT
CASRMGYPEAFF
>TRBD1|NA|TRBV6-5|TRBJ1-1
TGTGCCAGCACTCCGGACAGGGGGCTGTACACTGAAGCTTTCTTT
CASTPDRGLYTEAFF
>TRBD2|NA|TRBV27|TRBJ2-2
TGTGCCAGCAGTTTTGGGATCCTAGCGGGAGATACCGGGGAGCTGTTTTTT
CASSFGILAGDTGELFF
>TRBD2|NA|TRBV3-1/TRBV3-2|TRBJ2-3
TGTGCCAGCAGCCCTCTGGCGGGGGGGTTCACAGATACGCAGTATTTT
CASSPLAGGFTDTQYF
>TRBD1|NA|TRBV4-3|TRBJ2-7
TGCGCCAGCAGCCAAGGGATGACAGGGGAGGAATACGAGCAGTACTTC
CASSQGMTGEEYEQYF
>NA|NA|TRBV18|TRBJ2-7
TGTGCCAGCTCACCACCGCCGAAATCCATCTCCAGCGAGCAGTACTTC
CASSPPPKSISSEQYF
>TRBD1|NA|TRBV28|TRBJ1-4
TGTGCCATCGCAGGACAGGGCCCGGAAAAACTGTTTTTT
CAIAGQGPEKLFF
>NA|NA|TRBV5-1|TRBJ1-6
TGCGCCAGCAGCTCATCCCCCGGTGGGAGGGATTCACCCCTCCACTTT
CASSSSPGGRDSPLHF
>NA|NA|TRBV5-1|TRBJ2-2
TGCGCCAGCAGCTTGGGGTCGGTCGGCGGGGAGCTGTTTTTT
CASSLGSVGGELFF
>NA|NA|TRBV3-1/TRBV3-2|TRBJ2-2
TGTGCCAGCAGCCAAGATATCTCGGGCAGGCGGGGCACCGGGGAGCTGTTTTTT
CASSQDISGRRGTGELFF